This T cell receptor (beta chain) emerged from a study of T-cell memory formation after mild COVID-19. Study-wide context: Largely donor-specific TCR clusters were found.

The CDR3 has 15 residues. From germline, CDR1 is SGHTS and CDR2 YDEGEE. J lost 11 bases, V lost 4 bases, and 14 bases had no gene match. Of note for this clonotype: Its antigen remains unidentified.

Study results and caveats: Later expanders leaned CD4+, whereas day 15 to 85 contracting clones were balanced CD4/CD8. Mostly located in CM and EM were contracting CD4+ clones, with contracting CD8+ clones located in EMRA.

Via MiXCR, TCRdb re-called the 5' RACE reads, giving one row per CDR3 protein. The sample holds fewer than 650,000 distinct CDR3 sequences, less than 25% seen once. The V call is TRBV5-8, the J call TRBJ1-1; 10 nucleotides align to TRBD1. Material: PBMCs or a T cell subset sorted from them (not recorded which). The receptor was isolated from an adult woman who had mild COVID-19 (a few samples of this study predate the infection). Cell type and time point are not known. CDR3 nucleotide sequence: TGTGCCAGCAGCATAGCCGGGGGACAGGGGCTTAGTGCTTTCTTT. Its protein product is CASSIAGGQGLSAFF.